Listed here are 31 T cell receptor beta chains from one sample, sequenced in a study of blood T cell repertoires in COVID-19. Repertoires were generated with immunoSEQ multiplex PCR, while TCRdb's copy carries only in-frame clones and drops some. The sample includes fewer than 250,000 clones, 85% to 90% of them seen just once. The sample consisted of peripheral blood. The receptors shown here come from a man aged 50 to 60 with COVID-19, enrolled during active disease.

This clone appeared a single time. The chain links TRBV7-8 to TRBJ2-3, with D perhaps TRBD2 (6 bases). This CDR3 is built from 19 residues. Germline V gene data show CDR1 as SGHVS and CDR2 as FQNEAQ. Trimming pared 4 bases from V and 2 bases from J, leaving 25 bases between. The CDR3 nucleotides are TGTGCCAGCAGCTCCCAACGCCCGACTAGTCTGGGGCACACAGATACGCAGTATTTT. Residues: CASSSQRPTSLGHTDTQYF.

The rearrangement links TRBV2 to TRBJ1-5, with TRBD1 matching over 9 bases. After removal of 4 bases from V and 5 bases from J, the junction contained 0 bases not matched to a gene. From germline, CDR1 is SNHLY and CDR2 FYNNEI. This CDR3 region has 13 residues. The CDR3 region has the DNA TGTGCCAGCAGTGGACAGGGGGATCAGCCCCAGCATTTT. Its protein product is CASSGQGDQPQHF.

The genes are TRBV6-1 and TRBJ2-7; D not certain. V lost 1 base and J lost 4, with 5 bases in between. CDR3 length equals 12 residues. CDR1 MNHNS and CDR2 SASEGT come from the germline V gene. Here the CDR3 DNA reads TGTGCCAGCAGTGAAGGTCCATACGAGCAGTACTTC. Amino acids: CASSEGPYEQYF.

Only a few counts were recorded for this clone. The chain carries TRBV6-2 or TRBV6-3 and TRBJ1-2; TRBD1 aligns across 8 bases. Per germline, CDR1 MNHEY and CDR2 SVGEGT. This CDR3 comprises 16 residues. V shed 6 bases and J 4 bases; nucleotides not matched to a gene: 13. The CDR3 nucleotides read TGTGCCAGCAGCCCTCACGGACAGGGAGGTTTCTATGGCTACACCTTC. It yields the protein CASSPHGQGGFYGYTF.

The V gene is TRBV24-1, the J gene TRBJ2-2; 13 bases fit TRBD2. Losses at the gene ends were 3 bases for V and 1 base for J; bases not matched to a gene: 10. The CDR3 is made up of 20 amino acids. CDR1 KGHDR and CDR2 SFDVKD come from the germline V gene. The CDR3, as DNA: TGTGCCACCAGTGATCCCGGACTAGCGGGAGACCTATTGAACACCGGGGAGCTGTTTTTT. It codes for CATSDPGLAGDLLNTGELFF.

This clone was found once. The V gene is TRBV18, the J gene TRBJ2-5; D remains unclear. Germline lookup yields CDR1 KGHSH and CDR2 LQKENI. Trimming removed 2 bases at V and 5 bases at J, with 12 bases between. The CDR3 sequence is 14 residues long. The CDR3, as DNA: TGTGCCAGCTCACCAGGGCGTTTTCGGGAGACCCAGTACTTC. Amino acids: CASSPGRFRETQYF.

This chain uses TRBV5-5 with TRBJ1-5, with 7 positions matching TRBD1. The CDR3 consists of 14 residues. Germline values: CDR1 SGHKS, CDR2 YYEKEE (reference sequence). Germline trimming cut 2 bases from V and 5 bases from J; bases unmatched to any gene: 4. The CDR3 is CASSLGGGHQPQHF. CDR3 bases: TGTGCCAGCAGCTTAGGGGGCGGCCATCAGCCCCAGCATTTT. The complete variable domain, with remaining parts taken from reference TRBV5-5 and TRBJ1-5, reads DAGVTQSPTHLIKTRGQQVTLRCSPISGHKSVSWYQQVLGQGPQFIFQYYEKEERGRGNFPDRFSARQFPNYSSELNVNALLLGDSALYLCASSLGGGHQPQHFGDGTRLSIL.

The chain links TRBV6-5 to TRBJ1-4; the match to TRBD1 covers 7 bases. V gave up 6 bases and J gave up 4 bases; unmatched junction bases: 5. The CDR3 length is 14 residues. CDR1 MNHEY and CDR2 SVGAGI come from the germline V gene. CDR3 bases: TGTGCCAGCAGCGACAGGGCCCGTAATGAAAAACTGTTTTTT. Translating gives CASSDRARNEKLFF.

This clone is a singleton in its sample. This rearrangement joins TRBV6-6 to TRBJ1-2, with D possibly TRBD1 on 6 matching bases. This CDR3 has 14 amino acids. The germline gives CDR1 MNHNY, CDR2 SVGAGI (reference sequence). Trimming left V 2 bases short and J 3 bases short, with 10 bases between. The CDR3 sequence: CASSYEAGDYGYTF. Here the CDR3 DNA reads TGTGCCAGCAGTTACGAGGCAGGGGACTATGGCTACACCTTC.

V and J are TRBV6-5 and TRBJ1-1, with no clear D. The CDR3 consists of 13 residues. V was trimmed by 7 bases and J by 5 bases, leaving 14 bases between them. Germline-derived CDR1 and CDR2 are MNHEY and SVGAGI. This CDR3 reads CASTNTARTEAFF. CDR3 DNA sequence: TGTGCCAGCACTAATACGGCTAGGACTGAAGCTTTCTTT.

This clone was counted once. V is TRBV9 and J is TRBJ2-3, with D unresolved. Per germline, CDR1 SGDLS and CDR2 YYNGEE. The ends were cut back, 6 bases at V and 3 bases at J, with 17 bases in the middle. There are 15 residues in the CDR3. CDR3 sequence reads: CASTYLLSETDTQYF. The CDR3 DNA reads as TGTGCCAGCACTTACCTCCTCAGTGAAACAGATACGCAGTATTTT.

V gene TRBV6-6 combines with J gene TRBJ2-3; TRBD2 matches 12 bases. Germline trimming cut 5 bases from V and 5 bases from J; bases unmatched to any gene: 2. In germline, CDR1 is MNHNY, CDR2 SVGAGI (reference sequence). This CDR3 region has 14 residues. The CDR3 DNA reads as TGTGCCAGCAGTGGACTAGCGGGAAGAGATACGCAGTATTTT. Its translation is CASSGLAGRDTQYF.

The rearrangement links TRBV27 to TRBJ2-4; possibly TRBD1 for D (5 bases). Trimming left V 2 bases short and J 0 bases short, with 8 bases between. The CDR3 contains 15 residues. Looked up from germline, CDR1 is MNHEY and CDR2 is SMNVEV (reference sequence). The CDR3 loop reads CASSLGALAKNIQYF. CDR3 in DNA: TGTGCCAGCAGTTTAGGGGCATTAGCCAAAAACATTCAGTACTTC.

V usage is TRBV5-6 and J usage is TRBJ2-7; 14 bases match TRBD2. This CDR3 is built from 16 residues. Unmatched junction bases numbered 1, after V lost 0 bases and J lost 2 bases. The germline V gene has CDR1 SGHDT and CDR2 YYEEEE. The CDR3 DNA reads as TGTGCCAGCAGCTTGGGACTAGCGGGAGGGACCTACGAGCAGTACTTC. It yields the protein CASSLGLAGGTYEQYF.

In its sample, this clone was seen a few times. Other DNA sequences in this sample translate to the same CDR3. The CDR3 DNA sequence: TGTGCCAGCAGTTTGGGGGGTCTCTCTGGAAACACCATATATTTT. Protein product: CASSLGGLSGNTIYF. The chain combines TRBV27 with TRBJ1-3; D is possibly TRBD1 (5 bases). This CDR3 spans 15 amino acids. V was cut by 3 bases and J by 0 bases, with 9 bases left in between. The germline V gene has CDR1 MNHEY and CDR2 SMNVEV (reference sequence).

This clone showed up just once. This chain's CDR3 is CASTNPGTGTEAFF. The CDR3 nucleotides read TGTGCCAGCACCAACCCCGGGACAGGCACTGAAGCTTTCTTT. The rearrangement links TRBV6-5 to TRBJ1-1; TRBD1 agrees at 8 bases. With V trimmed by 7 bases and J by 4 bases, 8 bases remained unmatched. The CDR3 sequence is 14 residues long. Germline V CDR1 and CDR2: MNHEY, SVGAGI.

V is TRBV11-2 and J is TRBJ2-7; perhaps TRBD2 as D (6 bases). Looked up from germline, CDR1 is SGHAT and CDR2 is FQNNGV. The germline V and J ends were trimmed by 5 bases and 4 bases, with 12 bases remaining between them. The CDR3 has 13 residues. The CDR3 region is CASSRRLVYEQYF. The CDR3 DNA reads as TGTGCCAGCAGCCGAAGACTAGTGTACGAGCAGTACTTC.

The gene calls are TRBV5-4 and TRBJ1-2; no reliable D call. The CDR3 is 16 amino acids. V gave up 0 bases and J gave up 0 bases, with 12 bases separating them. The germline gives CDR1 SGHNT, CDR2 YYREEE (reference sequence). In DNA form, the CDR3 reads TGTGCCAGCAGCTTGGATGAGCGGACTCCTAACTATGGCTACACCTTC. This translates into CASSLDERTPNYGYTF. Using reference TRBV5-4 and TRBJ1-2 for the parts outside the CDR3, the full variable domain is ETGVTQSPTHLIKTRGQQVTLRCSSQSGHNTVSWYQQALGQGPQFIFQYYREEENGRGNFPPRFSGLQFPNYSSELNVNALELDDSALYLCASSLDERTPNYGYTFGSGTRLTVV.

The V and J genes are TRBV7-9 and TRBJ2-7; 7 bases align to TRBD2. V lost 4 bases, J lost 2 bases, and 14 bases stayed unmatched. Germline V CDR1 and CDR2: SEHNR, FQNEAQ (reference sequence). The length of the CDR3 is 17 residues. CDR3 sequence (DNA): TGTGCCAGCAGCTCCTGGACACGAGCGGGGCCCGCCTACGAGCAGTACTTC. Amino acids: CASSSWTRAGPAYEQYF.

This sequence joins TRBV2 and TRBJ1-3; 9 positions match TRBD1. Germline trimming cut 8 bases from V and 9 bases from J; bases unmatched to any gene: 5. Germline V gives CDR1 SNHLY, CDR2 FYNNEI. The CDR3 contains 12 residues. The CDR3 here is CASAGTGSTIYF. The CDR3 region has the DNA TGTGCCAGCGCCGGGACAGGGTCCACCATATATTTT.

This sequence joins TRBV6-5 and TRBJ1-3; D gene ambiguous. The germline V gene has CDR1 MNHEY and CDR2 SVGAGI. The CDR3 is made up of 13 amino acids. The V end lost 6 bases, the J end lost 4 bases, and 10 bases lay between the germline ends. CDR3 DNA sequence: TGTGCCAGCAGACCAGGTGGGGGAAACACCATATATTTT. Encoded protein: CASRPGGGNTIYF.

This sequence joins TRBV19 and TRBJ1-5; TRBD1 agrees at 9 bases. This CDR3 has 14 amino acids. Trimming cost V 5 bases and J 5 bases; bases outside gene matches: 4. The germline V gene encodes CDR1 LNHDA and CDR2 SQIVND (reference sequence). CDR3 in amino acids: CASSPGQGYQPQHF. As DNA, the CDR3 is TGTGCCAGTAGTCCCGGACAGGGGTATCAGCCCCAGCATTTT.

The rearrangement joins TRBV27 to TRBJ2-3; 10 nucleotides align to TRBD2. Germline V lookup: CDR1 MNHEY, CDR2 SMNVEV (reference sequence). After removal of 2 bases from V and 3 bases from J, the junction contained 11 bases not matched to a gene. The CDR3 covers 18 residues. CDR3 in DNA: TGTGCCAGCAGTTTACTCTGGCCGAGCGGGGGGGCGACAGATACGCAGTATTTT. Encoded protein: CASSLLWPSGGATDTQYF.

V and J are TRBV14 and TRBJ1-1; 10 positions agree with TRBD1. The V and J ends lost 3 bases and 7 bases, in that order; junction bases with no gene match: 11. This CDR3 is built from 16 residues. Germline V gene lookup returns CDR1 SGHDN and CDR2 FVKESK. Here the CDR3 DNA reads TGTGCCAGCAGCCATTTGGACAGGGGGGGTTTCGGTGAAGCTTTCTTT. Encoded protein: CASSHLDRGGFGEAFF.

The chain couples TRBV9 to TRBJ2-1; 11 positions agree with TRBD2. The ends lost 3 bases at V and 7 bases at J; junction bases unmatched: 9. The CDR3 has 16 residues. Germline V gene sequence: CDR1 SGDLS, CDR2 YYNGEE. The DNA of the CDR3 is TGTGCCAGCAGCGGGGTCTTAGCGGGGGGGCCGAATGAGCAGTTCTTC. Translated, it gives CASSGVLAGGPNEQFF.

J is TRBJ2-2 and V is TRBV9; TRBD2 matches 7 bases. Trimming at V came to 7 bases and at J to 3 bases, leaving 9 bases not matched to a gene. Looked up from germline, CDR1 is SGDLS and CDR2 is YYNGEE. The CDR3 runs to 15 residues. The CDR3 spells CASRSGREYTGELFF. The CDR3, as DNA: TGTGCCAGCCGCTCGGGGCGGGAGTACACCGGGGAGCTGTTTTTT.

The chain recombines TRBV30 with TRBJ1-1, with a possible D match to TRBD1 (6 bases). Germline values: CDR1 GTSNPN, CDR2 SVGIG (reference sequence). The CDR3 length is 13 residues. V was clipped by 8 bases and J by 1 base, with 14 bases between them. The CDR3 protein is CAGGSGKNTEAFF. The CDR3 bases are TGTGCCGGGGGCAGCGGGAAGAACACTGAAGCTTTCTTT.

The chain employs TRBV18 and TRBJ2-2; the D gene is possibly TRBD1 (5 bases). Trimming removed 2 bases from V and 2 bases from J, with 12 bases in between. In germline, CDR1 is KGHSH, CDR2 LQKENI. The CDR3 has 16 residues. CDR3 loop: CASSPGGQRNTGELFF. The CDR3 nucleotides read TGTGCCAGCTCACCAGGCGGACAACGAAACACCGGGGAGCTGTTTTTT.

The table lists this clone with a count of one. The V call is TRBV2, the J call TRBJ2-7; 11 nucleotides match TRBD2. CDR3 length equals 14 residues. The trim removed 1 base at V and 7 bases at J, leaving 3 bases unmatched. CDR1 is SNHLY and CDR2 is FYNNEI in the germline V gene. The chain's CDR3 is CASSEGLAGIEQYF. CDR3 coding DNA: TGTGCCAGCAGTGAAGGACTAGCGGGAATTGAGCAGTACTTC.

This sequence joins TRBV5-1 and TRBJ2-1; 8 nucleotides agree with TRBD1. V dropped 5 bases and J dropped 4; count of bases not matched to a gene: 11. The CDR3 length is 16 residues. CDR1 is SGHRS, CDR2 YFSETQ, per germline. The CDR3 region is CASSFQTGAPYNEQFF. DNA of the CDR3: TGCGCCAGCAGTTTTCAGACAGGGGCACCATACAATGAGCAGTTCTTC.

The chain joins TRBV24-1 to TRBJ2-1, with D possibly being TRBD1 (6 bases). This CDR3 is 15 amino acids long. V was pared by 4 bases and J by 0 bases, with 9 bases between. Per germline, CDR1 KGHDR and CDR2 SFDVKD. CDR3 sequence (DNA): TGTGCCACCAGTGACGCAGGGGTCTCCTACAATGAGCAGTTCTTC. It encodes CATSDAGVSYNEQFF.